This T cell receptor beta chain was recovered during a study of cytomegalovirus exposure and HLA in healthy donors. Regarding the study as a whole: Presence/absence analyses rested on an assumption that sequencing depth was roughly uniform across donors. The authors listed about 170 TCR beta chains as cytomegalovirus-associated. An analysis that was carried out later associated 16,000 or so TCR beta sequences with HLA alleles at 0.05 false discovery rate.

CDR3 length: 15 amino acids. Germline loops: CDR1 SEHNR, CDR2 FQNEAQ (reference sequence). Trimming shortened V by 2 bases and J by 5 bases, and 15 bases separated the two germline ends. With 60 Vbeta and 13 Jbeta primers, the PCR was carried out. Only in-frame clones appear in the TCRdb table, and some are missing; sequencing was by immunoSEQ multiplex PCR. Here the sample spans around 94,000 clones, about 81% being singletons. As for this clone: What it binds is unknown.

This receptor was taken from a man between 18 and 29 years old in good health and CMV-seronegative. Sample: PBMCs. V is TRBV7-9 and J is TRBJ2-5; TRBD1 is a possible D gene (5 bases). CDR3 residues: CASSLTGAPVETQYF. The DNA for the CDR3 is TGTGCCAGCAGCTTAACTGGGGCCCCCGTGGAGACCCAGTACTTC.